These 31 T cell receptor beta chains came from one sample sequenced in a study of regulatory T cells in long-lasting Graves disease. Time point in this sample: persistent/refractory GD, antithyroid drugs over 5 years with positive TRAb. PBMC-extracted RNA yielded the TCR library. Arm-PCR of CDR3 regions and iRepertoire HTBI primers were used to build TCR beta libraries. Each CDR3 protein gets one entry after TCRdb re-called the multiplex PCR reads with MiXCR. Of more than 650,000 distinct CDR3 sequences in the sample, about 30% are singletons; the top ten hold about 42%. Sequences were derived from peripheral blood mononuclear cells (PBMCs), sampled when the disease was refractory, from a patient treated with antithyroid drugs. These receptor sequences come from a female donor with Graves disease.

This chain joins TRBV6-5 and TRBJ2-1; 10 bases map to TRBD2. Germline trimming cut 0 bases from V and 5 bases from J; bases unmatched to any gene: 1. This CDR3 is 15 amino acids long. Germline CDR1 is MNHEY and CDR2 is SVGAGI. The CDR3: CASSYSLAGDNEQFF. The CDR3, as DNA: TGTGCCAGCAGTTACTCCCTAGCGGGAGACAATGAGCAGTTCTTC.

This clonotype was picked up many times. This chain uses TRBV6-1 with TRBJ1-4; no firm D call. Germline V lookup: CDR1 MNHNS, CDR2 SASEGT. Deletions cut 6 bases from V and 3 bases from J, with 14 bases between. CDR3 size: 15 residues. The DNA for the CDR3 is TGTGCCAGCAGGTCGCAACAATTAGCTAATGAAAAACTGTTTTTT. This encodes CASRSQQLANEKLFF.

The chain recombines TRBV19 with TRBJ1-4; D possibly corresponds to TRBD1 (5 bases). Per germline, CDR1 LNHDA and CDR2 SQIVND (reference sequence). V was trimmed by 6 bases and J by 6 bases, leaving 17 bases between them. The CDR3 runs to 15 residues. In nucleotides, the CDR3 is TGTGCCAGTAGGAACCCCGGGACTCGGGATGAAAAACTGTTTTTT. It specifies CASRNPGTRDEKLFF.

The J gene is TRBJ2-5, the V gene TRBV20-1; no definite D call. The CDR3 has 12 amino acids. Germline assignment: CDR1 DFQATT and CDR2 SNEGSKA (reference sequence). Trimming pared 2 bases from V and 1 base from J, leaving 5 bases between. CDR3 DNA: TGCAGTGCTAGACAGTCCCAAGAGACCCAGTACTTC. Protein product: CSARQSQETQYF.

The genes are TRBV10-3 and TRBJ2-1, with 9 positions matching TRBD2. The trim removed 4 bases at V and 15 bases at J, leaving 22 bases unmatched. The germline gives CDR1 ENHRY, CDR2 SYGVKD. CDR3 length: 17 residues. CDR3 bases: TGTGCCATCAGTGGCCGGACTAGCGCCCCCGGTGCTAAGTTTCTGTTCTTC. This translates into CAISGRTSAPGAKFLFF.

This clonotype was counted ten times or more. The J gene is TRBJ1-1, the V gene TRBV2; tentatively, D is TRBD1 (5 bases). Trimming pared 3 bases from V and 6 bases from J, leaving 17 bases between. Germline V lookup: CDR1 SNHLY, CDR2 FYNNEI. The CDR3 contains 15 residues. The CDR3 DNA is TGTGCCAGCAGTGACGGAGGGCAGGGAGGTCCTGAAGCTTTCTTT. Translated, it gives CASSDGGQGGPEAFF.

This clonotype showed up just a few times. The J gene is TRBJ1-2, the V gene TRBV19; 9 nucleotides match TRBD1. V dropped 4 bases and J dropped 2; count of bases not matched to a gene: 5. This CDR3 comprises 15 residues. Per germline, CDR1 LNHDA and CDR2 SQIVND (reference sequence). The CDR3 DNA sequence: TGTGCCAGTAGTACCGGGACAGGGTCAAACTATGGCTACACCTTC. Amino acid sequence: CASSTGTGSNYGYTF.

This clonotype was found a few times. The chain has TRBV5-1 and TRBJ1-5; unclear D gene. The V and J ends lost 5 bases and 0 bases respectively, with 12 bases between them. Germline CDR1 and CDR2: SGHRS and YFSETQ. This CDR3 has 15 amino acids. The CDR3, as DNA: TGCGCCAGCAGGTCTACAGTTTATAGCAATCAGCCCCAGCATTTT. It is translated as CASRSTVYSNQPQHF.

V is TRBV10-2 and J is TRBJ1-1; perhaps TRBD1 as D (6 bases). This CDR3 has 13 amino acids. V lost 7 bases and J 5 bases, leaving 14 bases between the germline ends. The germline V gene encodes CDR1 WSHSY and CDR2 SAAADI. CDR3 residues: CASIGRGDTEAFF. CDR3 sequence (DNA): TGCGCCAGCATTGGCAGGGGAGATACTGAAGCTTTCTTT.

The chain employs TRBV20-1 and TRBJ1-5; D is uncertain. Germline V gives CDR1 DFQATT, CDR2 SNEGSKA (reference sequence). V was pared by 1 base and J by 0 bases, with 7 bases between. CDR3 size: 14 residues. The chain's CDR3 is CSARVPNSNQPQHF. The CDR3 DNA reads TGCAGTGCTAGAGTGCCGAATAGCAATCAGCCCCAGCATTTT.

The chain links TRBV20-1 to TRBJ1-1; D possibly corresponds to TRBD1 (5 bases). Per germline, CDR1 DFQATT and CDR2 SNEGSKA (reference sequence). Trimming removed 5 bases from V and 14 bases from J, with 15 bases in between. This CDR3 comprises 10 residues. For the CDR3, the DNA is TGCAGTGCTGGGACCGGGAGCCACTTCTTT. Its protein product is CSAGTGSHFF.

The CDR3 is CASSPWTGDESNQPQHF. The CDR3, as DNA: TGTGCCAGTAGTCCATGGACAGGGGATGAAAGCAATCAGCCCCAGCATTTT. The V gene is TRBV19, the J gene TRBJ1-5; 9 bases map to TRBD1. The germline V gene encodes CDR1 LNHDA and CDR2 SQIVND (reference sequence). The CDR3 length is 17 residues. The J segment lost 1 base and the V segment lost 5 bases, leaving 9 bases of the junction unmatched.

The genes are TRBV19 and TRBJ1-1; D remains unclear. CDR3 size: 14 residues. The germline V and J ends were trimmed by 3 bases and 0 bases, with 8 bases remaining between them. Germline CDR1 and CDR2: LNHDA and SQIVND (reference sequence). The CDR3 nucleotides read TGTGCCAGTAGTATCGGGGTCCTGAACACTGAAGCTTTCTTT. It encodes CASSIGVLNTEAFF.

V is TRBV20-1 and J is TRBJ1-6; no firm D call. CDR1 DFQATT and CDR2 SNEGSKA come from the germline V gene (reference sequence). The CDR3 totals 13 residues. The V and J ends lost 3 bases and 5 bases respectively, with 8 bases between them. CDR3: CSARGFNNSPLHF. CDR3 DNA sequence: TGCAGTGCTAGGGGGTTCAATAATTCACCCCTCCACTTT.

The CDR3 loop is CASTLGQGNSPLHF. In DNA, the CDR3 is TGTGCCAGCACCCTAGGACAGGGCAATTCACCCCTCCACTTT. J is TRBJ1-6 and V is TRBV7-9; 8 bases map to TRBD1. In germline, CDR1 is SEHNR, CDR2 FQNEAQ (reference sequence). The CDR3 spans 14 residues. The V and J ends lost 7 bases and 7 bases, in that order; junction bases with no gene match: 6. Full variable domain (remainder filled in from reference TRBV7-9 and TRBJ1-6): DTGVSQNPRHKITKRGQNVTFRCDPISEHNRLYWYRQTLGQGPEFLTYFQNEAQLEKSRLLSDRFSAERPKGSFSTLEIQRTEQGDSAMYLCASTLGQGNSPLHFGNGTRLTVT.

The genes are TRBV30 and TRBJ2-5; 14 bases map to TRBD2. This CDR3 spans 16 amino acids. CDR1 GTSNPN and CDR2 SVGIG come from the germline V gene (reference sequence). J was trimmed by 4 bases and V by 8 bases; bases with no gene match: 12. CDR3 in DNA: TGTGCCGGTGGGACTAGCGGGGGATCTTCATCAGAGACCCAGTACTTC. Its protein is CAGGTSGGSSSETQYF. Drawing the rest from reference TRBV30 and TRBJ2-5, the complete variable domain is SQTIHQWPATLVQPVGSPLSLECTVEGTSNPNLYWYRQAAGRGLQLLFYSVGIGQISSEVPQNLSASRPQDRQFILSSKKLLLSDSGFYLCAGGTSGGSSSETQYFGPGTRLLVL.

This sequence joins TRBV6-1 and TRBJ1-1, with TRBD1 identical over 10 bases. This CDR3 has 14 residues. Germline-derived CDR1 and CDR2 are MNHNS and SASEGT. Germline trimming cut 6 bases from V and 3 bases from J; bases unmatched to any gene: 4. CDR3 sequence: CASRDRGLDTEAFF. DNA of the CDR3: TGTGCCAGCAGAGACAGGGGGCTCGACACTGAAGCTTTCTTT.

On this clonotype itself: Germline and junction disagree at one end, which may indicate a read error. This CDR3 reads CASSSSRFQEAQYF. The CDR3 coding sequence is TGTGCCAGCAGTTCGAGTCGGTTCCAAGAGGCCCAGTACTTC. V gene TRBV6-9 combines with J gene TRBJ2-5; D uncertain. In germline, CDR1 is MNHGY, CDR2 SVAAGI. The CDR3 is made up of 14 amino acids.

Only a few counts were recorded for this clonotype. V usage is TRBV4-1 and J usage is TRBJ2-6, with D hard to call. This CDR3 has 16 amino acids. From germline, CDR1 is MGHRA and CDR2 YSYEKL. V was trimmed by 2 bases and J by 1 base, leaving 9 bases between them. The CDR3 spells CASSQPRASGANVLTF. CDR3 DNA: TGCGCCAGCAGCCAACCACGGGCGTCTGGGGCCAACGTCCTGACTTTC.

The chain employs TRBV6-1 and TRBJ1-3, with D possibly matching TRBD1 (5 bases). This CDR3 is built from 13 residues. V lost 10 bases and J 5 bases, leaving 15 bases between the germline ends. Germline CDR1 and CDR2: MNHNS and SASEGT. CDR3 nucleotides: TGTGCCACGGAGCCAGGGACGAGAAACACCATATATTTT. Residues: CATEPGTRNTIYF.

This clonotype was counted between two and nine times. The V gene is TRBV19, the J gene TRBJ2-7; 8 bases align to TRBD1. The ends lost 5 bases at V and 1 base at J; junction bases unmatched: 10. There are 16 residues in the CDR3. The germline V gene has CDR1 LNHDA and CDR2 SQIVND (reference sequence). Here the CDR3 reads CASSPIGTGVSYEQYF. The DNA for the CDR3 is TGTGCCAGTAGTCCTATAGGGACAGGAGTGTCCTACGAGCAGTACTTC.

This clonotype has more than one count but fewer than ten. The gene calls are TRBV15 and TRBJ1-4; the match to TRBD1 covers 8 bases. Trimming took 1 base from V and 8 from J; bases not matched to a gene: 9. CDR1 and CDR2 from the germline V gene are LNHNV and YYDKDF (reference sequence). The CDR3 sequence is 16 residues long. CDR3 bases: TGTGCCACCAGCAGAGGGTACGGGACAGGTCTAGAAAAACTGTTTTTT. Encoded protein: CATSRGYGTGLEKLFF.

In this sample, this clonotype turned up a few times. This chain links TRBV6-1 with TRBJ2-3; 13 bases are a match to TRBD2. Per the germline V gene, CDR1 is MNHNS and CDR2 is SASEGT. This CDR3 is 18 amino acids long. With 6 bases clipped from V and 2 bases from J, the junction kept 11 bases outside the gene matches. The CDR3 protein is CASRPGLAGALSTDTQYF. CDR3 DNA sequence: TGTGCCAGCAGGCCCGGACTAGCGGGAGCCCTATCCACAGATACGCAGTATTTT.

J is TRBJ2-7 and V is TRBV20-1; D perhaps matches TRBD1 (5 bases). Trimming shortened V by 1 base and J by 2 bases, and 6 bases separated the two germline ends. Germline CDR1 DFQATT, CDR2 SNEGSKA (reference sequence). The CDR3 extends over 12 amino acids. CDR3 residues: CSARGQTYEQYF. The CDR3 coding sequence is TGCAGTGCTAGAGGACAGACCTACGAGCAGTACTTC.

This clonotype appeared a few times. The chain uses TRBV12-3 or TRBV12-4 and TRBJ1-6; TRBD1 might be the D (5 bases). V lost 6 bases, J lost 8 bases, and 11 bases lay in between. The CDR3 extends over 13 amino acids. The CDR3 loop is CASRGEGHSPLHF. The CDR3 region has the DNA TGTGCCAGCAGGGGTGAGGGGCATTCACCCCTCCACTTT.

The table lists this clonotype with a few counts. A much larger clone differs by one base, so this may be a read error. CDR3 protein: CASRSVNTEALF. The CDR3, as DNA: TGTGCCAGCCGCTCAGTGAACACTGAAGCTCTCTTT. The rearrangement joins TRBV28 to TRBJ1-1; D is uncertain. Germline CDR1 MDHEN, CDR2 SYDVKM. This CDR3 spans 12 amino acids.

This clonotype was found a few times. The V gene is TRBV20-1, the J gene TRBJ2-7, with 8 nucleotides matching TRBD2. The CDR3 has 14 amino acids. Trimming at V came to 4 bases and at J to 4 bases, leaving 9 bases not matched to a gene. In germline, CDR1 is DFQATT, CDR2 SNEGSKA (reference sequence). The CDR3 loop is CSATPPEREYEQYF. The CDR3, as DNA: TGCAGTGCTACCCCCCCAGAGCGGGAGTACGAGCAGTACTTC.

The count of this clonotype is one. The chain combines TRBV5-1 with TRBJ1-5; TRBD1 aligns across 9 bases. In germline, CDR1 is SGHRS, CDR2 YFSETQ. V trimming: 0 bases; J trimming: 5 bases; junction bases outside the gene matches: 3. The CDR3 has 15 amino acids. CDR3 coding DNA: TGCGCCAGCAGCTTGGGGGACAGGGTTGATCAGCCCCAGCATTTT. This sequence encodes CASSLGDRVDQPQHF.

This rearrangement joins TRBV6-9 to TRBJ1-6; D remains unclear. Germline lookup yields CDR1 MNHGY and CDR2 SVAAGI. The CDR3 totals 13 residues. With 4 bases removed from V and 8 bases from J, the gap between germline ends came to 9 bases. CDR3 bases: TGTGCCAGCAGTTGCGGGTCCTATTCACCCCTCCACTTT. It yields the protein CASSCGSYSPLHF.

This clonotype was found many times. The chain uses TRBV28 and TRBJ1-1; the D is unclear. CDR3 length: 13 amino acids. Germline V gene sequence: CDR1 MDHEN, CDR2 SYDVKM. With 5 bases removed from V and 1 base from J, the gap between germline ends came to 8 bases. CDR3: CASSHLWNTEAFF. The DNA of the CDR3 is TGTGCCAGCAGTCACCTGTGGAACACTGAAGCTTTCTTT.

This clonotype was seen only a few times. The chain recombines TRBV30 with TRBJ1-4; D perhaps matches TRBD1 (5 bases). Per germline, CDR1 GTSNPN and CDR2 SVGIG (reference sequence). This CDR3 has 13 amino acids. Trimming took off 3 bases at V and 8 bases at J, with 13 bases between the two ends. CDR3 in DNA: TGTGCCTGGAGGGGCAGGGTCGGCGAAAAACTGTTTTTT. Translating gives CAWRGRVGEKLFF. Full variable domain (rest looked up from reference TRBV30 and TRBJ1-4): SQTIHQWPATLVQPVGSPLSLECTVEGTSNPNLYWYRQAAGRGLQLLFYSVGIGQISSEVPQNLSASRPQDRQFILSSKKLLLSDSGFYLCAWRGRVGEKLFFGSGTQLSVL.